This TCR beta chain was identified during a study of blood T cell repertoires in COVID-19. In the study overall: Acute-phase and convalescent COVID-19 samples originated in the United States, Italy and Spain. PBMCs, B-cell-depleted T cells, or T cells provided the cDNA or gDNA that made up the material.

Germline V gene lookup returns CDR1 SGHRS and CDR2 YFSETQ. V lost 4 bases to trimming and J lost 3 bases; unmatched junction nucleotides: 4. This CDR3 is built from 14 residues. Per the original methods: Nucleated cell counts were estimated from reference gene primer amplification. Generated by immunoSEQ multiplex PCR, the TCRdb table keeps only in-frame clones and is missing some. V and J calls and clone size follow that table, whereas D and trimming were derived from the DNA. The sample yields roughly 90,000 clones, around four fifths seen once. The chain couples TRBV5-1 to TRBJ1-5, with 7 bases aligning to TRBD1. This sequence was found in a woman of 80 years or more with active or convalescent COVID-19. What was sequenced was peripheral blood. Here the CDR3 DNA reads TGCGCCAGCAGCACGGGACAGCCCAATCAGCCCCAGCATTTT. This codes for CASSTGQPNQPQHF.